These 4 T cell receptor beta chains came from one sample sequenced in a study of shared clonotypes between healthy human individuals. Profiled with immunoSEQ multiplex PCR; TCRdb holds only in-frame clones, not every one. The sample holds 2 million to 2.5 million clones, approximately 95% seen once. Sequences were obtained from naive CD4+ T cells from PBMCs. Sample subset: CD45RA+ positively selected. These TCRs come from a man younger than 30 in good health. Some clones in this sample may be carry-over from other donors' samples.

This clone was recorded only once. The rearrangement uses TRBV5-1 and TRBJ2-2; the match to TRBD2 covers 12 bases. J was trimmed by 10 bases and V by 4 bases; bases with no gene match: 11. CDR3 length: 16 amino acids. In germline, CDR1 is SGHRS, CDR2 YFSETQ. In DNA, the CDR3 is TGCGCCAGCAGCACACGGACTAGCGGGGACCGTTTGGAGCTGTTTTTT. Its translation: CASSTRTSGDRLELFF.

The gene calls are TRBV10-1 and TRBJ2-1; D is ambiguous. The CDR3 is 12 residues long. Trimming pared 2 bases from V and 8 bases from J, leaving 7 bases between. CDR1 and CDR2 (germline): WNHNN, SYGVQD (reference sequence). CDR3 amino acids: CASSEVLDEQFF. The CDR3 DNA reads TGCGCCAGCAGTGAGGTCCTCGATGAGCAGTTCTTC.

The gene calls are TRBV6-5 and TRBJ1-5; D not resolved. The CDR3 is 16 residues long. Trimming removed 4 bases at V and 0 bases at J, with 13 bases between. The germline CDR1 and CDR2 sequences are MNHEY and SVGAGI. The CDR3 sequence: CASSWLNRNSNQPQHF. The CDR3 DNA reads as TGTGCCAGCAGTTGGTTAAATCGGAATAGCAATCAGCCCCAGCATTTT.

The chain carries TRBV25-1 and TRBJ2-1; 9 nucleotides agree with TRBD2. CDR3 length: 16 amino acids. Germline-derived CDR1 and CDR2 are MGHDK and SYGVNS. V dropped 5 bases and J dropped 2; count of bases not matched to a gene: 7. As DNA, the CDR3 is TGTGCCAGCAGTTCGCTAGCGGGGTTGGCCTACAATGAGCAGTTCTTC. Translated, it gives CASSSLAGLAYNEQFF.